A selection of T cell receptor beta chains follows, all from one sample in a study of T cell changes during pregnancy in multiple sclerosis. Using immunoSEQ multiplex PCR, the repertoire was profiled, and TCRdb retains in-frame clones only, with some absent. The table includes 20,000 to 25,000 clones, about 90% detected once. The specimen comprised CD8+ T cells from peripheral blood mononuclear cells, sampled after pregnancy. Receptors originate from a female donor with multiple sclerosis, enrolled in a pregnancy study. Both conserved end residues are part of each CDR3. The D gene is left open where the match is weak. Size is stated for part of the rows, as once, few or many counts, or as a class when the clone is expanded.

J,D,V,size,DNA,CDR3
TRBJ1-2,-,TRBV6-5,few,TGTGCCAGCAGTTACTCGGAGGGCGGAAACTATGGCTACACCTTC,CASSYSEGGNYGYTF
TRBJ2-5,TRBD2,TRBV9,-,TGTGCCAGCAGCACACAACTAGCGGGAGGGCAAGAGACCCAGTACTTC,CASSTQLAGGQETQYF
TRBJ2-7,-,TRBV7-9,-,TGTGCCAGCAGCTCACAGGTCCCCGAGCAGTACTTC,CASSSQVPEQYF
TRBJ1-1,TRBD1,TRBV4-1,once,TGCGCCAGCAGCCACAGGGGGCAAATGAACACTGAAGCTTTCTTT,CASSHRGQMNTEAFF
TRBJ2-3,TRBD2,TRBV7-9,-,TGTGCCAGCAACAACGTCGGGACTAGCTCAGCAGATACGCAGTATTTT,CASNNVGTSSADTQYF
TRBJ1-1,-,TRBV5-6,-,TGTGCCAGCAGCTTGGCACAGGGCACTGAAGCTTTCTTT,CASSLAQGTEAFF
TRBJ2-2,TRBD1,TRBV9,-,TGTGCCAGCAGCGTAACTTCAGGGGGTGCCGGGGAGCTGTTTTTT,CASSVTSGGAGELFF
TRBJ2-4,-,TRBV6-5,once,TGTGCCAGCAGTTACGACAGCAACTTAGCCAAAAACATTCAGTACTTC,CASSYDSNLAKNIQYF
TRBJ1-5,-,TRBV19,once,TGTGCCAGTATTACGGACGGACTTTCGATTCAGCCCCAGCATTTT,CASITDGLSIQPQHF
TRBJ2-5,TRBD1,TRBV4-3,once,TGCGCCAGCAGCCAAGGGACAGGGGGCTGGCGGGAGACCCAGTACTTC,CASSQGTGGWRETQYF
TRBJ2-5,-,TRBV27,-,TGTGCCAGCAGTTTTGGAACAGGCTATACCCAGTACTTC,CASSFGTGYTQYF
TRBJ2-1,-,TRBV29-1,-,TGCAGCGTCGAGGCGGACTACAATGAGCAGTTCTTC,CSVEADYNEQFF
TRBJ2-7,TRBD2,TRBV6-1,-,TGTGCCAGCAGTGAAGGACTAGCGGGAGGACTTCACTCCTACGAGCAGTACTTC,CASSEGLAGGLHSYEQYF
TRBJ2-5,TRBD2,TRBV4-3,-,TGCGCCAGCAGCCAACTTTACGGGGGGACTAGCGAGAAGGATTGGGAGACCCAGTACTTC,CASSQLYGGTSEKDWETQYF
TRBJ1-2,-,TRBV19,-,TGTGCCAGTAATTTCGCCGGCCTTAAAGGGGATGGCTACACCTTC,CASNFAGLKGDGYTF
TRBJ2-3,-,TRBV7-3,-,TGTGCCAGCAGCTTACGAGGAGGCGCAGATACGCAGTATTTT,CASSLRGGADTQYF
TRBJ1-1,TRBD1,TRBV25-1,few,TGTGCCAGCAGGGGTCTGACGCGGCAGGGGGCGCGAGACACTGAAGCTTTCTTT,CASRGLTRQGARDTEAFF